A selection of T cell receptor beta chains follows, all from one sample in a study of identical twins. TCRdb used MiXCR to reprocess the 5' RACE reads, holding one entry per CDR3 protein. The data show 350,000 to 450,000 distinct CDR3 sequences, roughly 20% seen once. Sequencing used naive T cells sorted from blood. Receptors originate from a man aged 50 to 59 in good health. Each CDR3 is given with its conserved first and last residue. A D gene is named only where the DNA matches it firmly. Size tells how often a clone was seen (once, few, many) or the class of an expanded clone, and some rows leave it out.

V	size	D	J	length	CDR3	DNA
TRBV7-2	many	TRBD1	TRBJ1-1	15	CASSLGGQGQGEAFF	TGTGCCAGCAGCTTAGGGGGACAGGGGCAAGGTGAAGCTTTCTTT
TRBV6-1	NA	NA	TRBJ1-5	16	CASSEVWTASNQPQHF	TGTGCCAGCAGTGAAGTTTGGACAGCTAGCAATCAGCCCCAGCATTTT
TRBV5-1	NA	NA	TRBJ1-1	12	CASSPDRSNAFF	TGCGCCAGCAGCCCCGACAGAAGTAACGCTTTCTTT
TRBV20-1	once	NA	TRBJ1-1	16	CSAPGAGPRLNTEAFF	TGCAGTGCTCCAGGAGCGGGACCCCGATTGAACACTGAAGCTTTCTTT
TRBV6-5	NA	TRBD1	TRBJ2-2	16	CASSYPGQDNTGELFF	TGTGCCAGCAGTTACCCCGGACAGGACAACACCGGGGAGCTGTTTTTT
TRBV10-3	NA	NA	TRBJ1-1	13	CAISESIIPEAFF	TGTGCCATCAGTGAGTCGATCATCCCTGAAGCTTTCTTT
TRBV6-1	NA	TRBD2	TRBJ2-3	15	CATGGTSGTRHTQYF	TGTGCCACGGGAGGGACTAGCGGAACCCGGCATACGCAGTATTTT
TRBV4-3	few	TRBD2	TRBJ2-1	17	CASSQETSTSQYNEQFF	TGCGCCAGCAGCCAAGAAACCTCGACTAGCCAGTACAATGAGCAGTTCTTC
TRBV7-2	NA	NA	TRBJ2-5	13	CASSSGGDETQYF	TGTGCCAGCAGCTCTGGGGGAGACGAGACCCAGTACTTC
TRBV4-1	few	NA	TRBJ2-1	14	CASSQDWVYNEQFF	TGCGCCAGCAGCCAAGATTGGGTTTACAATGAGCAGTTCTTC
TRBV6-2/TRBV6-3	many	NA	TRBJ2-2	14	CASTRGYFTGELFF	TGTGCCAGCACCCGAGGGTACTTCACCGGGGAGCTGTTTTTT